A selection of T cell receptor beta chains follows, all from one sample in a study of cytomegalovirus exposure and HLA in healthy donors. TCRdb keeps only in-frame clones here, not all; method: immunoSEQ multiplex PCR. This repertoire shows roughly 100,000 clones, 79% found once; its top ten account for approximately 4%. Input material: PBMCs. These receptors all come from a man between 50 and 59 years old in good health and CMV-seropositive. CDR3s include the opening cysteine and the closing phenylalanine or tryptophan. D genes are given only for firm matches. For some rows the clone size is stated as once, few or many, or as a class when expanded; others skip it.

d_call clone_size j_call v_call cdr3_nt cdr3_aa
- - TRBJ1-6 TRBV6-4 TGTGCCAGCAGTGACTCGACAAATTCACCCCTCCACTTT CASSDSTNSPLHF
- - TRBJ2-7 TRBV7-3 TGTGCCAGCAGCTTAAGCGGCCGTATCATCTTC CASSLSGRIIF
TRBD2 - TRBJ2-2 TRBV7-9 TGTGCCAGCAGCTCCTGGCTAGCGGGAGCTACCGGGGAGCTGTTTTTT CASSSWLAGATGELFF
- - TRBJ1-5 TRBV7-8 TGTGCCAGCAGCCCCCGCGGGGGTGAGGATCAGCCCCAGCATTTT CASSPRGGEDQPQHF
TRBD2 - TRBJ2-3 TRBV19 TGTGCCAGTAGTGTCAGACTAGCGGGGGGAGACGGAGATACGCAGTATTTT CASSVRLAGGDGDTQYF
- - TRBJ2-7 TRBV4-3 TGCGCCAGCAGCCAAGATGTGGAACGCGGGATCTACGAGCAGTACTTC CASSQDVERGIYEQYF
TRBD1 few TRBJ2-3 TRBV9 TGTGCCAGCAGCGTAGAAGCCCAGGGGGCAGGGACAGATACGCAGTATTTT CASSVEAQGAGTDTQYF
- - TRBJ2-6 TRBV27 TGTGCCAGCACGAAAACAGACTCTGGGGCCAACGTCCTGACTTTC CASTKTDSGANVLTF
TRBD1 - TRBJ2-1 TRBV10-3 TGTGCAATCGGGGAGCAGGGGGCTACCTCATCCTCCTACAATGAGCAGTTCTTC CAIGEQGATSSSYNEQFF
- - TRBJ2-1 TRBV15 TGTGCCACCAGCAGAGATTTCCCGGGATTCATAGTCTCCTCCTACAATGAGCAGTTCTTC CATSRDFPGFIVSSYNEQFF
- - TRBJ2-5 TRBV30 TGTGCCTGGAGTACTAGTGTTCGGGAGACCCAGTACTTC CAWSTSVRETQYF
- few TRBJ2-7 TRBV7-9 TGTGCCAGCAGCTTGGTAGCGATGGGCTACGAGCAGTACTTC CASSLVAMGYEQYF
- - TRBJ2-7 TRBV2 TGTGCCAGCAGTGAAGCGCCGGGGGTGGGCTACGAGCAGTACTTC CASSEAPGVGYEQYF
- - TRBJ2-1 TRBV7-2 TGTGCCAGCAGCCTTGCAAGGGGCTCCTACAATGAGCAGTTCTTC CASSLARGSYNEQFF
- - TRBJ2-3 TRBV4-2 TGTGCCAGCAGCCAAGATGCCCCAGGGGGGCAGGGGTACACAGATACGCAGTATTTT CASSQDAPGGQGYTDTQYF
- - TRBJ2-1 TRBV10-3 TGTGCCATCAGGGCAGCGGGACAACGAGGAAATGAGCAGTTCTTC CAIRAAGQRGNEQFF
- - TRBJ2-2 TRBV28 TGTGCCAGCAGTTCCTCTCGGGGGTCCACCGGGGAGCTGTTTTTT CASSSSRGSTGELFF
TRBD1 - TRBJ2-1 TRBV4-3 TGCGCCAGCAGCCACGGACAGGGCTACAATGAGCAGTTCTTC CASSHGQGYNEQFF
- - TRBJ1-5 TRBV28 TGTGCCAGCAGTTTGGAGGGTAGTCAGCCCCAGCATTTT CASSLEGSQPQHF
- - TRBJ1-2 TRBV29-1 TGCAGCGTTGTCGGGGATGGCTACACCTTC CSVVGDGYTF
TRBD1 - TRBJ1-1 TRBV10-3 TGTGCCATCAGTGGACCAGGGGGAGAAAACACTGAAGCTTTCTTT CAISGPGGENTEAFF
- - TRBJ2-5 TRBV12-5 TGTGCTAGTGGTACTGAAGAGACCCAGTACTTC CASGTEETQYF
- - TRBJ2-3 TRBV29-1 TGCAGCGTTGTATTAGGGGAACGCACAGATACGCAGTATTTT CSVVLGERTDTQYF
TRBD2 few TRBJ2-1 TRBV9 TGTGCCAGCAGCCGACCGGGACTAGCTTACGATGAGCAGTTCTTC CASSRPGLAYDEQFF
TRBD2 - TRBJ2-1 TRBV2 TGTGCCATCGGGACTAGCGAGATCAATGAGCAGTTCTTC CAIGTSEINEQFF
TRBD2 - TRBJ2-7 TRBV19 TGTGCCAGTAGTATAGTTGGTAGCGGGAGCTACGAGCAGTACTTC CASSIVGSGSYEQYF
- few TRBJ2-1 TRBV5-1 TGCGCCAGCAGCTTGGTACAGGGAAATGAGCAGTTCTTC CASSLVQGNEQFF
- - TRBJ2-1 TRBV6-4 TGTGCCAGCAGTGACTCGTCCCCCGGGGAGCAGTTCTTC CASSDSSPGEQFF
- - TRBJ2-5 TRBV7-8 TGTGCCAGCAGCTTCAACAGGGATGAGACCCAGTACTTC CASSFNRDETQYF
TRBD2 few TRBJ2-7 TRBV4-2 TGTGCCAGCAGCCAAGAGGCACTAGCGCTCCCACCCTACGAGCAGTACTTC CASSQEALALPPYEQYF
- - TRBJ2-4 TRBV7-2 TGTGCCAGCAGCCAAACCTTACGGAACATTCAGTACTTC CASSQTLRNIQYF
- - TRBJ1-2 TRBV5-1 TGCGCCAGCAGCACAAGACAGGCGAGCGATTCCTATGGCTACACCTTC CASSTRQASDSYGYTF
TRBD1 few TRBJ2-2 TRBV5-4 TGTGCCAGCAATAAACTACAGGGGGCGGGCACCGGGGAGCTGTTTTTT CASNKLQGAGTGELFF
TRBD1 few TRBJ1-2 TRBV6-5 TGTGCCAGCAGTTTAGGACAGGGGAACTATGGCTACACCTTC CASSLGQGNYGYTF
TRBD2 - TRBJ2-1 TRBV29-1 TGCAGCGTTGACGGGACTAGCGGGACGAATGAGCAGTTCTTC CSVDGTSGTNEQFF
- - TRBJ2-7 TRBV5-6 TGTGCCAGCAGCTTTGGTAGCTCCTACGAGCAGTACTTC CASSFGSSYEQYF
TRBD2 - TRBJ2-1 TRBV5-1 TGCGCCAGCAGCCTAGCGGGAGTCGTCTACAATGAGCAGTTCTTC CASSLAGVVYNEQFF
TRBD1 - TRBJ2-7 TRBV10-3 TGTGCCACAGGGACAGGTCAATCCTACGAGCAGTACTTC CATGTGQSYEQYF
- - TRBJ1-1 TRBV7-9 TGTGCCAGCAGCTTATATGCTGAAGCTTTCTTT CASSLYAEAFF
- - TRBJ1-6 TRBV27 TGTGCCAGCACCCCCCTAACAGGGCCTAATTCACCCCTCCACTTT CASTPLTGPNSPLHF
- - TRBJ2-1 TRBV28 TGTGCCAGCAGTTTCCTCAGGGAATGGCACAATGAGCAGTTCTTC CASSFLREWHNEQFF
TRBD1 once TRBJ1-1 TRBV6-5 TGTGCCAGCAGTTACTTACCGGGACAGTCGAACACTGAAGCTTTCTTT CASSYLPGQSNTEAFF
- few TRBJ2-2 TRBV5-1 TGCGCCAGCAGCTTGGGGCTAGATGCGGTCGGGGAGCTGTTTTTT CASSLGLDAVGELFF
- once TRBJ2-6 TRBV11-1 TGTGCCAGCAGCTTAGGACAGAGCTCTGGGGCCAACGTCCTGACTTTC CASSLGQSSGANVLTF
- - TRBJ2-1 TRBV28 TGTGCCAGCAGCCCGGGACAATTCGGGAATGAGCAGTTCTTC CASSPGQFGNEQFF
TRBD1 - TRBJ1-6 TRBV6-4 TGTGCCAGCATAAATGACAGGGAGGATTCACCCCTCCACTTT CASINDREDSPLHF
TRBD2 - TRBJ2-3 TRBV9 TGTGCCAGCAGCGGACAGGGTACTAGCGGGAGTAGGGGGGCATACGATACGCAGTATTTT CASSGQGTSGSRGAYDTQYF
- - TRBJ1-2 TRBV18 TGTGCCAGCTCACCACCGACTGGTAGCTACACCTTC CASSPPTGSYTF
TRBD1 - TRBJ2-7 TRBV10-3 TGTGCCATCGGCCCCGGCCGTAGTAGACAGGGTGACTACGAGCAGTACTTC CAIGPGRSRQGDYEQYF